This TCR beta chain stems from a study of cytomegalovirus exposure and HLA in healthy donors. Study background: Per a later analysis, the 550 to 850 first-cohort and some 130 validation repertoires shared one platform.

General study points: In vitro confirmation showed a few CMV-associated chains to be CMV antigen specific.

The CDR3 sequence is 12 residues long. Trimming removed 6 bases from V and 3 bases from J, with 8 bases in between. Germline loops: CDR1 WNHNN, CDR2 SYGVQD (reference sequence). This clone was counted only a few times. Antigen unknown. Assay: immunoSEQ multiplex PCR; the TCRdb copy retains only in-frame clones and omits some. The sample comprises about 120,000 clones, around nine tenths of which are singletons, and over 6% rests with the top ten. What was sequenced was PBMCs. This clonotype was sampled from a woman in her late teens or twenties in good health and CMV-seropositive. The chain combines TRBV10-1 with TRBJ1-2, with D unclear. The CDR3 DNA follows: TGCGCCAGCAGCGACACTTACTATGGCTACACCTTC. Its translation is CASSDTYYGYTF.